Following are 27 T cell receptor beta chains from one sample sequenced in a study of blood T cell repertoires in COVID-19. Profiling relied on immunoSEQ multiplex PCR, and the TCRdb table lists in-frame clones only, not all of them. The table has about 270,000 clones, more than 80% seen once. The source material was PBMCs or T cells enriched from blood (not recorded which). All receptors come from a woman aged 25-40 years with acute COVID-19.

The genes are TRBV20-1 and TRBJ2-2; D is unresolved. There are 10 residues in the CDR3. Trimming removed 5 bases from V and 7 bases from J, with 5 bases in between. Germline lookup yields CDR1 DFQATT and CDR2 SNEGSKA (reference sequence). CDR3 bases: TGCAGTGCTGGCATCGGGGAGCTGTTTTTT. It is translated as CSAGIGELFF.

This clone was seen once. The chain employs TRBV3-1 (or the pseudogene TRBV3-2) and TRBJ2-7; 12 bases align to TRBD2. V shed 1 base, J shed 0 bases, and the junction held 4 bases outside the gene matches. Looked up from germline, CDR1 is LGHDT and CDR2 is YNNKEL (reference sequence). CDR3 length: 17 residues. The DNA for the CDR3 is TGTGCCAGCAGCCAAGGGGGACTAGCGGGTCTCTCCTACGAGCAGTACTTC. Translating gives CASSQGGLAGLSYEQYF.

The table lists this clone with a count of one. V and J are TRBV5-1 and TRBJ2-1; the match to TRBD2 covers 13 bases. CDR3 length: 16 amino acids. Trimming removed 1 base from V and 6 bases from J; junction bases left unmatched: 4. Per the germline V gene, CDR1 is SGHRS and CDR2 is YFSETQ. The CDR3 here is CASSLTSGRVINEQFF. CDR3 in DNA: TGCGCCAGCAGCTTGACTAGCGGGAGGGTGATCAATGAGCAGTTCTTC. The full variable domain, in which reference TRBV5-1 and TRBJ2-1 provide the parts outside the CDR3, is KAGVTQTPRYLIKTRGQQVTLSCSPISGHRSVSWYQQTPGQGLQFLFEYFSETQRNKGNFPGRFSGRQFSNSRSEMNVSTLELGDSALYLCASSLTSGRVINEQFFGPGTRLTVL.

The J gene is TRBJ2-3, the V gene TRBV11-3; 9 bases map to TRBD2. The CDR3 loop spans 15 amino acids. V was pared by 1 base and J by 6 bases, with 5 bases of the junction left unmatched. The germline V gene encodes CDR1 SGHNT and CDR2 YENEEA. The CDR3 spells CASSLGSGSVDTQYF. CDR3 in DNA: TGTGCCAGCAGCTTAGGTAGCGGGAGCGTGGATACGCAGTATTTT.

This clone was recorded only once. The V and J genes are TRBV11-2 and TRBJ1-1; tentatively, D is TRBD1 (5 bases). The CDR3 is 14 residues long. V lost 1 base, J lost 1 base, and 7 bases lay in between. Germline V gene sequence: CDR1 SGHAT, CDR2 FQNNGV. In nucleotides, the CDR3 is TGTGCCAGCAGCTTAGGACAGCCGAACACTGAAGCTTTCTTT. It codes for CASSLGQPNTEAFF.

The chain couples TRBV28 to TRBJ2-3; 9 bases fit TRBD2. J lost 2 bases, V lost 1 base, and 13 bases had no gene match. Germline assignment: CDR1 MDHEN and CDR2 SYDVKM. The CDR3 runs 19 residues. The CDR3 loop reads CASSLLLSTSGDTTDTQYF. The CDR3 DNA reads TGTGCCAGCAGTTTATTACTATCGACTAGCGGTGACACCACAGATACGCAGTATTTT.

The chain employs TRBV2 and TRBJ2-7; 7 bases are a match to TRBD2. Trimming cost V 7 bases and J 3 bases; bases outside gene matches: 12. CDR1 and CDR2 (germline): SNHLY, FYNNEI. The CDR3 sequence is 15 residues long. CDR3 coding DNA: TGTGCCAGCAAGGAAGGCTTCGCGGGGGTCTACGAGCAGTACTTC. Protein: CASKEGFAGVYEQYF.

The J gene is TRBJ2-1, the V gene TRBV7-9, with TRBD2 matching 8 bases. J lost 7 bases, V lost 5 bases, and 10 bases had no gene match. From germline, CDR1 is SEHNR and CDR2 FQNEAQ (reference sequence). The CDR3 length is 15 residues. CDR3 region: CASSPASGRSNEQFF. CDR3 DNA: TGTGCCAGCAGCCCTGCCAGCGGGAGAAGTAATGAGCAGTTCTTC.

The chain has TRBV15 and TRBJ2-4, with 7 positions matching TRBD1. CDR3 size: 15 residues. Germline CDR1 LNHNV, CDR2 YYDKDF (reference sequence). V shed 0 bases, J shed 8 bases, and the junction held 7 bases outside the gene matches. CDR3 DNA sequence: TGTGCCACCAGCAGAGAAAGGCAGGGGGTTGACATTCAGTACTTC. This gives the protein CATSRERQGVDIQYF.

The chain has TRBV27 and TRBJ1-5; maybe TRBD1 (5 bases). The CDR3 has 16 residues. The V end lost 5 bases, the J end lost 0 bases, and 14 bases lay between the germline ends. The V gene's germline CDR1 is MNHEY and CDR2 SMNVEV (reference sequence). This CDR3 is CASSPSGGDSNQPQHF. DNA for the CDR3: TGTGCCAGCAGTCCGTCCGGGGGGGATAGCAATCAGCCCCAGCATTTT.

This chain uses TRBV9 with TRBJ2-7, with 8 bases fitting TRBD2. V gave up 0 bases and J gave up 6 bases; unmatched junction bases: 5. Germline loops: CDR1 SGDLS, CDR2 YYNGEE. The CDR3 contains 14 residues. CDR3 residues: CASSVGGTSGEQYF. As DNA, the CDR3 is TGTGCCAGCAGCGTAGGAGGGACTAGTGGCGAGCAGTACTTC.

In nucleotides, the CDR3 is TGTGCCAGCTCCGGAGGAGAGACCCAGTACTTC. It specifies CASSGGETQYF. The chain carries TRBV18 and TRBJ2-5, with D possibly being TRBD2 (5 bases). CDR3 length equals 11 residues. V lost 6 bases, J lost 4 bases, and 6 bases lay in between. CDR1 is KGHSH, CDR2 LQKENI, per germline.

This clone was recorded only once. The chain employs TRBV7-8 and TRBJ2-1, with TRBD2 matching 11 bases. Germline CDR1 is SGHVS and CDR2 is FQNEAQ. CDR3 length: 18 residues. V gave up 4 bases and J gave up 0 bases; unmatched junction bases: 8. The CDR3 is CASSSVLAGGSSYNEQFF. CDR3 DNA sequence: TGTGCCAGCAGCTCCGTGTTAGCGGGAGGGAGCTCCTACAATGAGCAGTTCTTC.

This chain joins TRBV10-3 and TRBJ2-5; TRBD1 might be the D (6 bases). This CDR3 has 13 amino acids. The ends were cut back, 10 bases at V and 2 bases at J, with 14 bases in the middle. Germline V CDR1 and CDR2: ENHRY, SYGVKD. For the CDR3, the DNA is TGTGCCACCGCTGACAGGACGCAAGAGACCCAGTACTTC. Residues: CATADRTQETQYF.

The J gene is TRBJ1-2, the V gene TRBV3-1 (or the pseudogene TRBV3-2); possibly TRBD1 for D (5 bases). Trimming left V 1 base short and J 7 bases short, with 22 bases between. The CDR3 is made up of 17 amino acids. The germline gives CDR1 LGHDT, CDR2 YNNKEL (reference sequence). This CDR3 is CASSQVGGEVEASGYTF. The CDR3 DNA sequence: TGTGCCAGCAGCCAAGTGGGGGGGGAGGTGGAGGCTTCTGGCTACACCTTC.

The chain uses TRBV9 and TRBJ2-3; D uncertain. Germline V CDR1 and CDR2: SGDLS, YYNGEE. The CDR3 has 15 residues. Trimming pared 0 bases from V and 0 bases from J, leaving 8 bases between. CDR3 protein: CASSVVGASTDTQYF. In DNA form, the CDR3 reads TGTGCCAGCAGCGTAGTGGGCGCTAGCACAGATACGCAGTATTTT.

V and J are TRBV5-1 and TRBJ1-6, with D perhaps matching TRBD1 (5 bases). CDR3 length: 14 residues. Germline assignment: CDR1 SGHRS and CDR2 YFSETQ. V lost 4 bases, J lost 5 bases, and 10 bases lay in between. The chain's CDR3 is CASSPGGNNSPLHF. CDR3 nucleotides: TGCGCCAGCAGCCCGGGGGGGAATAATTCACCCCTCCACTTT.

The rearrangement uses TRBV4-1 and TRBJ2-1, with TRBD2 identical over 8 bases. J lost 2 bases, V lost 2 bases, and 2 bases had no gene match. The length of the CDR3 is 15 residues. Germline-derived CDR1 and CDR2 are MGHRA and YSYEKL. The CDR3 nucleotides read TGCGCCAGCAGCCAAAAGACTAGCGCCTACAATGAGCAGTTCTTC. This translates into CASSQKTSAYNEQFF.

The rearrangement uses TRBV14 and TRBJ2-5; possible D gene TRBD1, 6 bases. V was shortened by 4 bases and J by 1 base, with 13 bases between the two germline ends. This CDR3 comprises 15 residues. Germline V gives CDR1 SGHDN, CDR2 FVKESK. CDR3 in DNA: TGTGCCAGCAGCCTCATTGGGGGCCGCCAAGAGACCCAGTACTTC. Protein: CASSLIGGRQETQYF.

The chain has TRBV5-4 and TRBJ2-2; TRBD1 might be the D (6 bases). The CDR3 has 13 amino acids. CDR1 and CDR2 from the germline V gene are SGHNT and YYREEE (reference sequence). Trimming shortened V by 3 bases and J by 5 bases, and 8 bases separated the two germline ends. CDR3 sequence reads: CASSSQGTGELFF. The CDR3 DNA is TGTGCCAGCAGCTCACAGGGTACCGGGGAGCTGTTTTTT.

The chain uses TRBV6-2 or TRBV6-3 and TRBJ2-1; D gene ambiguous. The CDR3 is made up of 12 amino acids. CDR1 and CDR2 (germline): MNHEY, SVGEGT. The V gene lost 4 bases and the J gene lost 4 bases, with 5 bases spanning the gap. The CDR3 loop is CASSLQYNEQFF. Here the CDR3 DNA reads TGTGCCAGCAGTTTGCAGTACAATGAGCAGTTCTTC.

This rearrangement joins TRBV2 to TRBJ2-3; D not certain. V lost 7 bases, J lost 0 bases, and 8 bases lay in between. Germline V gene lookup returns CDR1 SNHLY and CDR2 FYNNEI. This CDR3 is 13 amino acids long. The CDR3: CASITTSTDTQYF. The DNA for the CDR3 is TGTGCCAGCATTACGACTAGCACAGATACGCAGTATTTT.

V is TRBV5-1 and J is TRBJ2-7; 9 bases line up with TRBD1. Germline CDR1 and CDR2: SGHRS and YFSETQ. This CDR3 has 14 residues. V gave up 0 bases and J gave up 5 bases; unmatched junction bases: 3. In DNA, the CDR3 is TGCGCCAGCAGCTTGGGACAGGGGGGCAACGAGCAGTACTTC. Protein: CASSLGQGGNEQYF.

The genes are TRBV24-1 and TRBJ2-1; 10 nucleotides agree with TRBD2. Germline loops: CDR1 KGHDR, CDR2 SFDVKD. The CDR3 spans 21 residues. The junction had 18 bases not matched to a gene; V was cut back by 3 bases and J by 2 bases. The CDR3 loop is CATSDLEGNRGTSVPYNEQFF. The CDR3 DNA is TGTGCCACCAGTGATCTGGAAGGAAATCGCGGGACTAGCGTTCCCTACAATGAGCAGTTCTTC.

The chain couples TRBV27 to TRBJ2-1; 10 nucleotides match TRBD1. V gave up 8 bases and J gave up 5 bases; unmatched junction bases: 12. The germline CDR1 and CDR2 sequences are MNHEY and SMNVEV (reference sequence). This CDR3 comprises 16 residues. This CDR3 is CASRDQGQGSHNEQFF. The DNA of the CDR3 is TGTGCCAGCCGCGACCAGGGACAGGGGTCCCACAATGAGCAGTTCTTC.

This clone was seen a few times. The chain carries TRBV10-3 and TRBJ1-4; TRBD1 agrees at 7 bases. Unmatched junction bases numbered 9, after V lost 3 bases and J lost 8 bases. This CDR3 spans 15 amino acids. The germline V gene has CDR1 ENHRY and CDR2 SYGVKD. The CDR3 protein is CAISDRQGEIEKLFF. The CDR3 bases are TGTGCCATCAGTGACCGACAGGGCGAGATAGAAAAACTGTTTTTT.

Worth noting for this clone: Other nucleotide sequences from this sample produce the same CDR3. This chain joins TRBV5-1 and TRBJ2-7; TRBD1 might be the D (6 bases). CDR3 length: 13 amino acids. Germline CDR1 reads SGHRS; CDR2 reads YFSETQ. V was trimmed by 0 bases and J by 3 bases, leaving 7 bases between them. The DNA of the CDR3 is TGCGCCAGCAGCTTGGAACAGGGCTACGAGCAGTACTTC. Translating it yields CASSLEQGYEQYF.